This T cell receptor beta chain was found in a study of blood T cell repertoires in COVID-19. Study details: The United States, Italy and Spain were the sources of the acute and convalescent COVID-19 samples.

CDR3 size: 11 residues. Trimming stripped 4 bases from V and 7 bases from J, with 11 bases between. CDR1 and CDR2 from the germline V gene are GTSNPN and SVGIG (reference sequence). Libraries were prepared by immunoSEQ multiplex PCR; TCRdb keeps only in-frame clonotypes and omits some of them. The sample has just over 95,000 clones, 75% to 95% seen once. The V and J genes are TRBV30 and TRBJ2-7; a possible D gene is TRBD1 (5 bases). The clonotype originates from a man aged 55 to 70 with acute or convalescent COVID-19. Sequencing was done on a sample of peripheral blood. CDR3 coding DNA: TGTGCCTGGATTACAGGAAGAGAGCAGTACTTC. Protein: CAWITGREQYF.